This record covers a single T cell receptor beta chain. The source of the sample is a study of PD-1 blockade in classical Hodgkin lymphoma. For the study at large: Patients had nivolumab dosed at 3 mg/kg, delivered intravenously every 2 weeks.

Time point denoted: cycle 4 day 1 (C4D1), after more than five weeks of nivolumab. With no exception, relapse followed autologous stem cell transplantation in all patients, and brentuximab vedotin exposure varied. This CDR3 spans 16 amino acids. Trimming took off 2 bases at V and 5 bases at J, with 18 bases between the two ends. Germline loops: CDR1 KGHSH, CDR2 LQKENI. Method: immunoSEQ multiplex PCR; TCRdb's copy keeps in-frame clones and lacks some. This sample has 35,000 to 50,000 clones, with nearly 70% found just once. Sequenced here: peripheral blood mononuclear cells (PBMCs), sampled before the fourth cycle of nivolumab. The clonotype was recovered from a human donor with classical Hodgkin lymphoma. The chain joins TRBV18 to TRBJ1-1; weak D call: TRBD1 (5 bases). CDR3 loop: CASSPVRPTGGTEAFF. CDR3 sequence (DNA): TGTGCCAGCTCACCAGTACGGCCCACTGGGGGAACTGAAGCTTTCTTT.